A single sample is the source of the 14 T cell receptor beta chains below, sequenced in a study of cytomegalovirus exposure and HLA in healthy donors. PCR used 60 Vbeta primers and 13 Jbeta primers. Here immunoSEQ multiplex PCR was the method, and the copy in TCRdb shows in-frame clones only, minus some. The data hold around 50,000 clones, with roughly 80% observed a single time. The material sequenced was PBMCs. The receptor source for this set is a man aged 40-49 years in good health and CMV-seronegative.

As regards this clone: Its ends do not fully match the called genes, so a read error is possible. The chain is built from TRBV7-2 and TRBJ1-2, with a weak D call TRBD1 (6 bases). The CDR3 contains 15 residues. Per germline, CDR1 SGHTA and CDR2 FQGNSA. The CDR3 nucleotides are TGTGCCAGCAGTTTAGGGGCAGGGGAGAACTATGGCTACACCTTC. Translation gives CASSLGAGENYGYTF.

CDR3 nucleotides: TGTGCCTGGAGCAGAGGGGGGGATGGGGCCAACGTCCTGACTTTC. This gives the protein CAWSRGGDGANVLTF. This sequence joins TRBV30 and TRBJ2-6; weak D call: TRBD2 (7 bases). There are 15 residues in the CDR3. V lost 3 bases to trimming and J lost 3 bases, with 12 bases between them. The germline V gene encodes CDR1 GTSNPN and CDR2 SVGIG (reference sequence).

This clone was recorded a few times. The same CDR3 arises from other DNA sequences in this sample as well. The chain has TRBV7-2 and TRBJ1-1; 7 nucleotides agree with TRBD1. The V and J ends lost 5 bases and 1 base, in that order; junction bases with no gene match: 4. CDR1 is SGHTA, CDR2 FQGNSA, per germline. CDR3 size: 14 residues. The CDR3 loop reads CASSPRQGNTEAFF. The CDR3 DNA is TGTGCCAGCAGCCCCAGACAGGGGAACACTGAAGCTTTCTTT.

The chain carries TRBV15 and TRBJ2-2; D is undetermined. V was pared by 2 bases and J by 2 bases, with 6 bases between. In germline, CDR1 is LNHNV, CDR2 YYDKDF (reference sequence). This CDR3 comprises 14 residues. The DNA for the CDR3 is TGTGCCACCAGCAGATCTTTTAACACCGGGGAGCTGTTTTTT. It translates to CATSRSFNTGELFF. The whole variable domain, remainder taken from reference TRBV15 and TRBJ2-2, is DAMVIQNPRYQVTQFGKPVTLSCSQTLNHNVMYWYQQKSSQAPKLLFHYYDKDFNNEADTPDNFQSRRPNTSFCFLDIRSPGLGDTAMYLCATSRSFNTGELFFGEGSRLTVL.

V gene TRBV19 combines with J gene TRBJ2-1; TRBD2 agrees at 12 bases. After removal of 6 bases from V and 0 bases from J, the junction contained 9 bases not matched to a gene. Per germline, CDR1 LNHDA and CDR2 SQIVND (reference sequence). The CDR3 consists of 18 residues. This chain's CDR3 is CASSVLAGGPGSYNEQFF. The CDR3 nucleotides are TGTGCCAGTAGCGTACTAGCGGGGGGCCCAGGCTCCTACAATGAGCAGTTCTTC.

The chain's CDR3 is CASSVGPLYTF. In DNA form, the CDR3 reads TGTGCCAGCAGCGTAGGTCCCTTATACACCTTC. The chain links TRBV9 to TRBJ1-2, with D uncertain. CDR3 length: 11 amino acids. Deletions cut 0 bases from V and 11 bases from J, with 8 bases between. Germline CDR1 reads SGDLS; CDR2 reads YYNGEE.

This clone was detected only a few times. V gene TRBV7-9 combines with J gene TRBJ1-1; weak D call: TRBD1 (6 bases). The CDR3 extends over 13 amino acids. Germline lookup yields CDR1 SEHNR and CDR2 FQNEAQ (reference sequence). V gave up 8 bases and J gave up 0 bases, with 10 bases separating them. CDR3 sequence reads: CASSRDMNTEAFF. The CDR3, as DNA: TGTGCCAGCTCAAGGGACATGAACACTGAAGCTTTCTTT.

The chain joins TRBV9 to TRBJ1-1; 8 positions match TRBD1. J lost 5 bases, V lost 3 bases, and 9 bases had no gene match. This CDR3 is built from 15 residues. Germline V lookup: CDR1 SGDLS, CDR2 YYNGEE. The CDR3 nucleotides are TGTGCCAGCAGCGCGCTCGGACAGGGAGGGACTGAAGCTTTCTTT. As protein: CASSALGQGGTEAFF.

This chain connects TRBV6-1 to TRBJ2-7; D gene unclear. The CDR3 covers 10 residues. V dropped 8 bases and J dropped 7 bases, with 9 bases sitting between them. Germline V gene sequence: CDR1 MNHNS, CDR2 SASEGT. The CDR3 DNA follows: TGTGCCAGCCAGGATTATGAGCAGTACTTC. This gives the protein CASQDYEQYF.

V and J are TRBV30 and TRBJ1-1; D may be TRBD1 (5 bases). Between the trimmed V and J ends, which lost 0 bases and 8 bases, there was a span of 19 bases. CDR1 is GTSNPN, CDR2 SVGIG, per germline (reference sequence). This CDR3 contains 15 residues. The DNA for the CDR3 is TGTGCCTGGAGTGTACCATCCCCGTCTGACAGCGAAGCTTTCTTT. Its protein is CAWSVPSPSDSEAFF.

V and J are TRBV18 and TRBJ1-2; TRBD1 matches 11 bases. The CDR3 loop spans 16 amino acids. Germline CDR1 KGHSH, CDR2 LQKENI. After removal of 1 base from V and 1 base from J, the junction contained 2 bases not matched to a gene. CDR3 sequence reads: CASSPLGTGGNYGYTF. For the CDR3, the DNA is TGTGCCAGCTCACCACTCGGGACAGGGGGTAACTATGGCTACACCTTC.

In DNA form, the CDR3 reads TGTGCCTGGGACTTAAACTCTGGGGCCAACGTCCTGACTTTC. Translation: CAWDLNSGANVLTF. V and J are TRBV30 and TRBJ2-6; D call uncertain. V lost 5 bases to trimming and J lost 0 bases, with 8 bases between them. Germline V gene data show CDR1 as GTSNPN and CDR2 as SVGIG (reference sequence). The CDR3 loop spans 14 amino acids.

The CDR3, as DNA: TGTGCCAGCAGTTTGGGACTCCATAATTCACCCCTCCACTTT. It encodes CASSLGLHNSPLHF. This chain joins TRBV28 and TRBJ1-6, with D maybe TRBD1 (5 bases). Germline CDR1 is MDHEN and CDR2 is SYDVKM. The CDR3 covers 14 residues. The V end was cut by 3 bases, the J end by 5 bases, with 8 bases between.

This clone was recorded a few times. V gene TRBV2 combines with J gene TRBJ1-1; possible D gene TRBD1, 5 bases. Germline assignment: CDR1 SNHLY and CDR2 FYNNEI. The V gene lost 3 bases and the J gene lost 1 base, with 6 bases spanning the gap. The CDR3 sequence is 13 residues long. Here the CDR3 DNA reads TGTGCCAGCAGTGAGGGGCCGAACACTGAAGCTTTCTTT. Protein product: CASSEGPNTEAFF.